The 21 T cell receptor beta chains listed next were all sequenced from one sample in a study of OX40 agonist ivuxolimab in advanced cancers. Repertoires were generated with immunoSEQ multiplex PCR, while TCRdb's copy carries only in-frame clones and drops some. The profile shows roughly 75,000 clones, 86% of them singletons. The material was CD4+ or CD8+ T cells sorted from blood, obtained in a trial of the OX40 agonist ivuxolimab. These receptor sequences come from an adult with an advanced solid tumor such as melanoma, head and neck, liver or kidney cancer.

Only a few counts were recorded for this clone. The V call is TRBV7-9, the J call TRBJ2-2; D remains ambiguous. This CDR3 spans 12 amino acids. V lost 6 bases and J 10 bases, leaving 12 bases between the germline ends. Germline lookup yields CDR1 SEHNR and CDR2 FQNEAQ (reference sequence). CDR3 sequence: CASRPDGPELFF. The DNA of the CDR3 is TGTGCCAGCAGGCCCGACGGTCCGGAGCTGTTTTTT. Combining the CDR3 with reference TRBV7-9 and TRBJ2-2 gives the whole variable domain DTGVSQNPRHKITKRGQNVTFRCDPISEHNRLYWYRQTLGQGPEFLTYFQNEAQLEKSRLLSDRFSAERPKGSFSTLEIQRTEQGDSAMYLCASRPDGPELFFGEGSRLTVL.

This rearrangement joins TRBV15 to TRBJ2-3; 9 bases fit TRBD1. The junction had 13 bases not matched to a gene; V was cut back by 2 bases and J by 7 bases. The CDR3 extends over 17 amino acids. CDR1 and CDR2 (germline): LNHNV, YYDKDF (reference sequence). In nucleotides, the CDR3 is TGTGCCACCAGCAGAAGGGGTATGGGACAGGGCCCCCATACGCAGTATTTT. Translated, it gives CATSRRGMGQGPHTQYF.

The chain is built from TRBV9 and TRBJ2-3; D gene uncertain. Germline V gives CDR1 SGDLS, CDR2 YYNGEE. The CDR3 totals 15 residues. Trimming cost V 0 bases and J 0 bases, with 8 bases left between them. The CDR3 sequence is CASSVGLGSTDTQYF. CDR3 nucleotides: TGTGCCAGCAGCGTAGGTCTAGGAAGCACAGATACGCAGTATTTT.

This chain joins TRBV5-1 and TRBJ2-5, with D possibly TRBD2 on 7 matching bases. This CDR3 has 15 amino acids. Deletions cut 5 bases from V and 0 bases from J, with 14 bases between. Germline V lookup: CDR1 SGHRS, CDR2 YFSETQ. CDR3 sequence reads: CASRLGGPDQETQYF. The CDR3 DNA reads TGCGCCAGCAGGCTCGGGGGGCCTGACCAAGAGACCCAGTACTTC.

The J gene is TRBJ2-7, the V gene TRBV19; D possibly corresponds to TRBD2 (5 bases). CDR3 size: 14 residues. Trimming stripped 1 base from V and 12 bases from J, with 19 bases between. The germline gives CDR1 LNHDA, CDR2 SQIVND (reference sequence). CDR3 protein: CASSIGGPQSIMYF. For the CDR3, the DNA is TGTGCCAGTAGTATAGGAGGGCCCCAGAGTATTATGTACTTC.

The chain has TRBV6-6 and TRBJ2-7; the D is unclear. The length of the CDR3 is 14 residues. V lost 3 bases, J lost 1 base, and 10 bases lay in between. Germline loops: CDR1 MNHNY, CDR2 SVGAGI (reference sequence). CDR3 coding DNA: TGTGCCAGCAGTTATAACCCCCGGTCCTACGAGCAGTACTTC. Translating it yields CASSYNPRSYEQYF.

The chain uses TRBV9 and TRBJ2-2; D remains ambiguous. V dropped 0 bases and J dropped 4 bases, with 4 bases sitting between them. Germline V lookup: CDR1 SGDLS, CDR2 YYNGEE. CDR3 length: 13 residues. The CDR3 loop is CASSVESTGELFF. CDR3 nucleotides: TGTGCCAGCAGCGTAGAAAGCACCGGGGAGCTGTTTTTT.

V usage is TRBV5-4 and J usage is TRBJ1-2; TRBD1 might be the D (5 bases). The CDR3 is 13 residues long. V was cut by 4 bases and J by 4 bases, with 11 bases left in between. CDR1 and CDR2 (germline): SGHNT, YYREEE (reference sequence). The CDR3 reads CASSDRDVYGYTF. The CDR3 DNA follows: TGTGCCAGCAGCGACCGGGACGTCTATGGCTACACCTTC.

CDR3 nucleotide sequence: TGCGCCAGCAGCCAAGATCTAAGGACAGGGGCTGGAAACACCATATATTTT. Amino acid sequence: CASSQDLRTGAGNTIYF. This chain links TRBV4-3 with TRBJ1-3; TRBD1 matches 9 bases. From germline, CDR1 is LGHNA and CDR2 YSLEER. Trimming removed 0 bases from V and 2 bases from J; junction bases left unmatched: 5. The CDR3 totals 17 residues.

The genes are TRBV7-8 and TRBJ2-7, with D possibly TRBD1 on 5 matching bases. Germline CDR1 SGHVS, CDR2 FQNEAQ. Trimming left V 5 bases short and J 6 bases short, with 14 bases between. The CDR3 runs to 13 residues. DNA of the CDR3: TGTGCCAGCAGCCAGGAATTGGGGCGCGAGCAGTACTTC. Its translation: CASSQELGREQYF.

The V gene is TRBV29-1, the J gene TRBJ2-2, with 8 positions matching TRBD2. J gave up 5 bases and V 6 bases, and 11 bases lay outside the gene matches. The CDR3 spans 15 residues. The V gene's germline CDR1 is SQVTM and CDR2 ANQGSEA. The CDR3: CSVSPRAGDTGELFF. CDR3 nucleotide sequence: TGCAGCGTCAGCCCGAGAGCGGGGGATACCGGGGAGCTGTTTTTT.

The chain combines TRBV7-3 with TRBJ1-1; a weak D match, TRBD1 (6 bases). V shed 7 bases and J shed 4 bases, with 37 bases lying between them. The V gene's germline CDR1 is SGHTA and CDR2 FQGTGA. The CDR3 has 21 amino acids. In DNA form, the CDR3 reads TGTGCCAGCACCCTTGGACCCCCTTTGCCCGGGACAAAGGGAAGAACCACTGAAGCTTTCTTT. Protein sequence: CASTLGPPLPGTKGRTTEAFF.

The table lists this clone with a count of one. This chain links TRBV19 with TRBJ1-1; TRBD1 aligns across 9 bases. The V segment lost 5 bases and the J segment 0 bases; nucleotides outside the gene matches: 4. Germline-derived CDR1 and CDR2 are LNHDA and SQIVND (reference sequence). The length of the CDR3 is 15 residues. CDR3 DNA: TGTGCCAGTAGTTCCCGGGACAGGGTGAACACTGAAGCTTTCTTT. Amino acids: CASSSRDRVNTEAFF. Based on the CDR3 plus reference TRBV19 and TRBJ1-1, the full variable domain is DGGITQSPKYLFRKEGQNVTLSCEQNLNHDAMYWYRQDPGQGLRLIYYSQIVNDFQKGDIAEGYSVSREKKESFPLTVTSAQKNPTAFYLCASSSRDRVNTEAFFGQGTRLTVV.

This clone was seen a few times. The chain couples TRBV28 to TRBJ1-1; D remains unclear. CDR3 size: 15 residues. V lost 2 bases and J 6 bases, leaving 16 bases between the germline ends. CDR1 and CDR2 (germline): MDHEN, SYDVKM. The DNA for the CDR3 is TGTGCCAGCAGTTTAATGACCCGCCGGTACCCTGAAGCTTTCTTT. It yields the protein CASSLMTRRYPEAFF.

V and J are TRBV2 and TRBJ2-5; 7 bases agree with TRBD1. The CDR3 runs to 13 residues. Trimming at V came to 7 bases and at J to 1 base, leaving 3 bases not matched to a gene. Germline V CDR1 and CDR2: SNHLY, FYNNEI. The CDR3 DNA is TGTGCCAGCATACGGGACAGCCAAGAGACCCAGTACTTC. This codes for CASIRDSQETQYF.

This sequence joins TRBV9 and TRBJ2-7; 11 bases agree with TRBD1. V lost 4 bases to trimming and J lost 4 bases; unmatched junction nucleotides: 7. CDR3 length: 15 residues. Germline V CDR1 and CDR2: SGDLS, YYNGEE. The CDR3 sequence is CASSFGQGALYEQYF. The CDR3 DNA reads TGTGCCAGCAGCTTCGGACAGGGGGCGTTGTACGAGCAGTACTTC.

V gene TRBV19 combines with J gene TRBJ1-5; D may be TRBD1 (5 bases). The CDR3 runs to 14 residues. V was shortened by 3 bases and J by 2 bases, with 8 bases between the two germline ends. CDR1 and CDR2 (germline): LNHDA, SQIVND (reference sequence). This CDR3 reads CASSIVGGNQPQHF. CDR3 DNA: TGTGCCAGTAGTATTGTGGGGGGCAATCAGCCCCAGCATTTT.

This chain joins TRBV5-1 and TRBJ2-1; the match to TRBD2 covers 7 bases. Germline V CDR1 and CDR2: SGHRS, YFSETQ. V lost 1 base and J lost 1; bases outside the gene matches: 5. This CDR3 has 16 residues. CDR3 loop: CASSLMVGGSYNEQFF. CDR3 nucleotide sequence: TGCGCCAGCAGCTTGATGGTGGGGGGGTCCTACAATGAGCAGTTCTTC.

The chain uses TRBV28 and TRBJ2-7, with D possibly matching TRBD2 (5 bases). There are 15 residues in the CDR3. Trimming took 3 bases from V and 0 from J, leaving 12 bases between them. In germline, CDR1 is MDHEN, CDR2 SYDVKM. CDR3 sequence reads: CASSFGGPSSYEQYF. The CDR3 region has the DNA TGTGCCAGCAGTTTCGGCGGGCCTAGCTCCTACGAGCAGTACTTC.

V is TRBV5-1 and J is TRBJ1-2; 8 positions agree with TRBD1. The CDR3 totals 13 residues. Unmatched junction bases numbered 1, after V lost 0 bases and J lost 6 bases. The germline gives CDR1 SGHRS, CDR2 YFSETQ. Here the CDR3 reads CASSLGQGNGYTF. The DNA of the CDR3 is TGCGCCAGCAGCTTGGGACAGGGGAATGGCTACACCTTC.

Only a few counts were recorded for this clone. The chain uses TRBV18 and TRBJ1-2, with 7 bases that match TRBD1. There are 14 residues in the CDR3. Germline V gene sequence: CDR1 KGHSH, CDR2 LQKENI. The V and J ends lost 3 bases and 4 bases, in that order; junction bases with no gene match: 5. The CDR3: CASSPRDSSYGYTF. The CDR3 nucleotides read TGTGCCAGCTCACCCAGGGACAGCTCCTATGGCTACACCTTC.